This TCR beta chain appears in the sequencing data of a study of blood T cell repertoires in COVID-19. In the study overall: In each case, the material was cDNA or gDNA derived from T cells, B-cell-depleted T cells, or PBMCs.

This clone is a singleton in its sample. The assay was immunoSEQ multiplex PCR, and TCRdb's table has in-frame clones only and misses some. The sample records approximately 190,000 clones, about 80% being singletons. Sequencing was carried out using peripheral blood. This TCR was sampled from a man aged 55 to 70 with acute or convalescent COVID-19.

The CDR3 loop reads CSGGSSYEQYF. DNA for the CDR3: TGCAGTGGCGGGAGCTCCTACGAGCAGTACTTC. V gene TRBV20-1 combines with J gene TRBJ2-7; 7 bases fit TRBD2. The ends lost 7 bases at V and 0 bases at J; junction bases unmatched: 0. The CDR3 is made up of 11 amino acids. The germline CDR1 and CDR2 sequences are DFQATT and SNEGSKA (reference sequence).